This T cell receptor beta chain was identified during a study of radiotherapy plus CTLA-4 blockade in lung cancer. Across the whole study: Roughly 17% of patients responded objectively, and about 32% achieved disease control. Study-wide results and caveats: Interferon-beta, together with early blood T cell clone dynamics, reportedly best predicted response. Researchers report tumor-derived TCR clones expanding in blood after radiotherapy plus ipilimumab.

With 5 bases removed from V and 1 base from J, the gap between germline ends came to 8 bases. The CDR3 loop spans 12 amino acids. From germline, CDR1 is SQVTM and CDR2 ANQGSEA. Chemo-refractory metastatic non-small-cell lung cancer patients were treated with focal radiation plus CTLA-4 blockade with ipilimumab. This clone was found a few times. No antigen is known for it. Sequencing used immunoSEQ multiplex PCR; TCRdb keeps in-frame clones, though not all of them. The sample has about 94,000 clones, roughly 80% seen once. This TCR came from a human donor with non-small cell lung cancer that progressed on radiotherapy plus ipilimumab. Sequencing used peripheral blood, obtained from a patient treated with radiotherapy plus ipilimumab. The gene calls are TRBV29-1 and TRBJ1-2; D uncertain. CDR3 protein: CSVHSLNYGYTF. For the CDR3, the DNA is TGCAGCGTTCACAGCCTTAACTATGGCTACACCTTC.